The 9 T cell receptor beta chains below come from one sample, sequenced in a study of Graves' ophthalmopathy and Graves' hyperthyroidism. RNA transcripts served as template for amplifying TCR beta CDR3 sequences. Second-round multiplex PCR came after a first-round RT-PCR that employed HTBI primers. One entry per CDR3 protein, called by TCRdb with MiXCR from the multiplex PCR reads. There are a few hundred thousand distinct CDR3 sequences in the sample; 17% occur only once, and roughly 2.4% lies in the top ten. Sequenced: peripheral blood. All receptors come from an adult woman with stable Graves' hyperthyroidism.

This clonotype was found many times. This rearrangement joins TRBV9 to TRBJ2-7; 8 nucleotides match TRBD2. Per the germline V gene, CDR1 is SGDLS and CDR2 is YYNGEE. The V segment lost 0 bases and the J segment 2 bases; nucleotides outside the gene matches: 4. CDR3 length: 15 amino acids. CDR3 loop: CASSVDAGGTYEQYF. The CDR3 coding sequence is TGTGCCAGCAGCGTAGACGCGGGAGGCACCTACGAGCAGTACTTC.

This clonotype appeared once. The CDR3 DNA follows: TGTGCCACCAGCAGTAGTGTTTACCAAGAGACCCAGTACTTC. It codes for CATSSSVYQETQYF. This chain uses TRBV15 with TRBJ2-5; D uncertain. This CDR3 spans 14 amino acids. Trimming took 3 bases from V and 0 from J, leaving 8 bases between them. Looked up from germline, CDR1 is LNHNV and CDR2 is YYDKDF (reference sequence).

This clonotype has ten or more counts. This chain uses TRBV5-1 with TRBJ2-5, with TRBD2 as a possible D gene (6 bases). V was pared by 2 bases and J by 4 bases, with 15 bases between. The CDR3 is 15 amino acids. Germline V gives CDR1 SGHRS, CDR2 YFSETQ. CDR3 sequence (DNA): TGCGCCAGCAGCTTTACCGGGGGACCCGCAGAGACCCAGTACTTC. Translated, it gives CASSFTGGPAETQYF.

This clonotype showed up many times. The V and J genes are TRBV7-6 and TRBJ2-2; 11 bases align to TRBD2. Germline CDR1 is SGHVS and CDR2 is FNYEAQ. The CDR3 is 17 residues long. V shed 2 bases, J shed 4 bases, and the junction held 6 bases outside the gene matches. CDR3 sequence (DNA): TGTGCCAGCAGCTTAACTAGCGGGAGCGGGGGCACCGGGGAGCTGTTTTTT. Its protein product is CASSLTSGSGGTGELFF.

This clonotype was found many times. Written as DNA, the CDR3 is TGTGCCAGCAGACCGGACAGGGGCCACTATAATTCACCCCTCCACTTT. Translating gives CASRPDRGHYNSPLHF. This chain joins TRBV12-3 or TRBV12-4 and TRBJ1-6, with TRBD1 matching over 9 bases. V lost 6 bases and J lost 3; bases outside the gene matches: 6. The CDR3 totals 16 residues.

The chain recombines TRBV28 with TRBJ2-5; 7 bases match TRBD1. J was trimmed by 2 bases and V by 8 bases; bases with no gene match: 11. Germline V gene data show CDR1 as MDHEN and CDR2 as SYDVKM. The CDR3 is 15 residues long. CDR3 in DNA: TGTGCCAGCCTTCCGACAGGGACAATACAAGAGACCCAGTACTTC. Translated, it gives CASLPTGTIQETQYF.

This clonotype was detected ten times or more. The chain carries TRBV18 and TRBJ2-7; 7 nucleotides line up with TRBD1. CDR1 and CDR2 (germline): KGHSH, LQKENI. Losses at the gene ends were 6 bases for V and 6 bases for J; bases not matched to a gene: 8. The CDR3 has 13 residues. The CDR3 reads CASSIDRAGEQYF. The DNA of the CDR3 is TGTGCCAGCTCGATAGACAGGGCCGGCGAGCAGTACTTC.

This clonotype was seen only a few times. The chain combines TRBV10-3 with TRBJ1-1; TRBD1 aligns across 8 bases. The CDR3 is 15 amino acids. The germline V gene encodes CDR1 ENHRY and CDR2 SYGVKD. After removal of 10 bases from V and 2 bases from J, the junction contained 12 bases not matched to a gene. CDR3 loop: CATLDRVEPNTEAFF. CDR3 in DNA: TGTGCCACTCTGGACAGGGTTGAGCCCAACACTGAAGCTTTCTTT.

This clonotype has at least ten counts. The CDR3 here is CSIAETHNQPQHF. In DNA form, the CDR3 reads TGCAGTATAGCAGAAACCCACAATCAGCCCCAGCATTTT. V usage is TRBV20-1 and J usage is TRBJ1-5; unclear D gene. Germline-derived CDR1 and CDR2 are DFQATT and SNEGSKA (reference sequence). The CDR3 is made up of 13 amino acids. The V gene lost 8 bases and the J gene lost 3 bases, with 14 bases spanning the gap.